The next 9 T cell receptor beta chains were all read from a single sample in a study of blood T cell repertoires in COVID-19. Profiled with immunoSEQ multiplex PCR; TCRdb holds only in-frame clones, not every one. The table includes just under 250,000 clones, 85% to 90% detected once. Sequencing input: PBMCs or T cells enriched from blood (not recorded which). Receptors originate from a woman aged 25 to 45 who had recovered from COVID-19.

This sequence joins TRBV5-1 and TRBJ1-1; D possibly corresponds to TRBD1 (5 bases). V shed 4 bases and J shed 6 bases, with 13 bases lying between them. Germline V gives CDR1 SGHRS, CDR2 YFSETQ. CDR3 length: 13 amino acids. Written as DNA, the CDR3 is TGCGCCAGCAGCCCACACCAGGGCCCTGAAGCTTTCTTT. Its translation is CASSPHQGPEAFF. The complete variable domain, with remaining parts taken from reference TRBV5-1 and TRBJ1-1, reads KAGVTQTPRYLIKTRGQQVTLSCSPISGHRSVSWYQQTPGQGLQFLFEYFSETQRNKGNFPGRFSGRQFSNSRSEMNVSTLELGDSALYLCASSPHQGPEAFFGQGTRLTVV.

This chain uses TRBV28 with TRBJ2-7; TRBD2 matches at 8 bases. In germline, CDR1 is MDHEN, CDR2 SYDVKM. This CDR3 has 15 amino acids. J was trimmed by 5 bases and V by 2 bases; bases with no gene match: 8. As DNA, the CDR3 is TGTGCCAGCAGTTTACGCAGCGGGAGATTTAACGAGCAGTACTTC. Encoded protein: CASSLRSGRFNEQYF.

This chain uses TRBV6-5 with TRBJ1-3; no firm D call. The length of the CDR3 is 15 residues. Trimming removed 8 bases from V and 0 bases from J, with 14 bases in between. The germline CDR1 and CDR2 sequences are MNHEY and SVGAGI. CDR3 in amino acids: CASSTVGSSGNTIYF. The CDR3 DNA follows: TGTGCCAGCTCCACGGTTGGTAGCTCTGGAAACACCATATATTTT.

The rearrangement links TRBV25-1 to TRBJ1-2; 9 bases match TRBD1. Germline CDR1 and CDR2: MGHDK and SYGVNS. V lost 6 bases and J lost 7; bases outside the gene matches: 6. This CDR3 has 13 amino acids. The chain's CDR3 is CASSAQGQGGYTF. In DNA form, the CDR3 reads TGTGCCAGCAGCGCACAGGGACAGGGTGGCTACACCTTC.

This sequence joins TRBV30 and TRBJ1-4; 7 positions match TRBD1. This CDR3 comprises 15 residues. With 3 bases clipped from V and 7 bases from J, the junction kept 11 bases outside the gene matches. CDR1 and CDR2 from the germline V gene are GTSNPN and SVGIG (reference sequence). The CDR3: CAWSPRNRGREKLFF. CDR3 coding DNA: TGTGCCTGGAGCCCTCGGAACAGGGGACGTGAAAAACTGTTTTTT.

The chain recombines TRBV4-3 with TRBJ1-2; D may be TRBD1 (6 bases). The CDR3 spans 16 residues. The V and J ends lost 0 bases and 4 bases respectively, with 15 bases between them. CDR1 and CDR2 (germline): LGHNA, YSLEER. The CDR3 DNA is TGCGCCAGCAGCCAAGATGGGGGCGGAAACTTCTATGGCTACACCTTC. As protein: CASSQDGGGNFYGYTF.

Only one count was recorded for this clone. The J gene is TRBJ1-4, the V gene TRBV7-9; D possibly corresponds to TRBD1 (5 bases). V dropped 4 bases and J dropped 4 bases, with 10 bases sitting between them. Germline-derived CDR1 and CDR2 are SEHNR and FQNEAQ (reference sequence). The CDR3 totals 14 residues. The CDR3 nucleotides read TGTGCCAGCAGCTGGGGCCAGAATAATGAAAAACTGTTTTTT. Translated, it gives CASSWGQNNEKLFF.

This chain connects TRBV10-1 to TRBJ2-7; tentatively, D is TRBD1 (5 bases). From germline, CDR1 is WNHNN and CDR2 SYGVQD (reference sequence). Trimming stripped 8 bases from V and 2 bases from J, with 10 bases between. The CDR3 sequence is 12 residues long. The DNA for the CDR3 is TGCGCCAGCCCGGACAAGGCCTACGAGCAGTACTTC. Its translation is CASPDKAYEQYF.

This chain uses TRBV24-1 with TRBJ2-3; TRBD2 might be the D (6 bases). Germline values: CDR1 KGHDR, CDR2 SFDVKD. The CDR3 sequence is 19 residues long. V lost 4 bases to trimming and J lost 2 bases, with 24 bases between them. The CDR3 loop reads CATSDSGPLPGLDTDTQYF. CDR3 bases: TGTGCCACCAGTGACTCAGGCCCCCTTCCGGGACTTGACACAGATACGCAGTATTTT.